In its sample, the clone carrying this TCR beta chain was seen a few times. The data belong to a study of T cells after yellow fever vaccination. TCRdb analysed the 5' RACE reads with MiXCR anew, one entry per CDR3 protein. The profile shows fewer than 650,000 distinct CDR3 sequences, less than 25% of them singletons. Germline assignment: CDR1 DFQATT and CDR2 SNEGSKA (reference sequence). The CDR3 covers 14 residues. Trimming pared 2 bases from V and 1 base from J, leaving 11 bases between. The origin of this receptor is a man between 18 and 35 years old who received the YFV17D yellow fever vaccine. This specimen consisted of PBMCs, obtained approximately 20 days after the first yellow fever vaccination. The genes are TRBV20-1 and TRBJ1-1, with a weak D call TRBD1 (5 bases). The CDR3: CSARRGAQNTEAFF. For the CDR3, the DNA is TGCAGTGCTAGAAGGGGTGCCCAGAACACTGAAGCTTTCTTT.